This T cell receptor beta chain was sequenced for a study of T cells after posttransplantation cyclophosphamide. CDR3 length: 13 residues. CDR1 and CDR2 from the germline V gene are LNHDA and SQIVND (reference sequence). Trimming left V 5 bases short and J 6 bases short, with 13 bases between. Study-wide results and caveats: Skin or GI-infiltrating T cells shared few TRB sequences with blood. Later blood repertoires were often dominated by clones from the donor CD8+ memory compartment. Recipient CMV seropositivity and CMV reactivation strongly tracked TRB clonality.

Assay used: immunoSEQ multiplex PCR; TCRdb lists only in-frame clones, some missing. The data contain 35,000 to 50,000 clones, roughly 87% of them seen just once; the ten biggest clones take up 2% to 2.5%. Cyclophosphamide on days +3 and +4 followed busulfan-fludarabine conditioning and a marrow graft. A note on this clone: Antigen specificity is unknown.

The source is a male patient aged 55 to 70 who received an allogeneic stem cell transplant from a related donor and was CMV-positive. Some T cells may arise from the graft donor. The specimen comprised PBMCs, sampled less than 70 days after allogeneic stem cell transplant with posttransplant cyclophosphamide. The V call is TRBV19, the J call TRBJ1-2, with D perhaps TRBD1 (5 bases). The CDR3: CASSPGRGDGYTF. CDR3 nucleotide sequence: TGTGCCAGTAGTCCAGGGAGGGGTGATGGCTACACCTTC. The complete variable domain, with remaining parts taken from reference TRBV19 and TRBJ1-2, reads DGGITQSPKYLFRKEGQNVTLSCEQNLNHDAMYWYRQDPGQGLRLIYYSQIVNDFQKGDIAEGYSVSREKKESFPLTVTSAQKNPTAFYLCASSPGRGDGYTFGSGTRLTVV.